This entry lists 27 T cell receptor beta chains sequenced from one sample in a study of blood T cell repertoires in COVID-19. Clones were read by immunoSEQ multiplex PCR, and TCRdb kept only the in-frame ones, dropping some. This table has fewer than 200,000 clones, around four fifths appearing once. The source material was PBMCs or T cells enriched from blood (not recorded which). Receptors were obtained from a woman aged 45-65 years in a cohort exposed to, infected with or recovered from COVID-19 (not recorded which).

The V gene is TRBV20-1, the J gene TRBJ2-7; 10 nucleotides agree with TRBD2. The CDR3 runs 13 residues. Per the germline V gene, CDR1 is DFQATT and CDR2 is SNEGSKA (reference sequence). Trimming at V came to 3 bases and at J to 4 bases, leaving 3 bases not matched to a gene. CDR3: CSASRTSGYEQYF. For the CDR3, the DNA is TGCAGTGCTAGTAGGACTAGCGGTTACGAGCAGTACTTC.

This clone has a handful of counts. V gene TRBV5-4 combines with J gene TRBJ1-1; 9 nucleotides line up with TRBD1. The CDR3 is 18 amino acids. The ends lost 4 bases at V and 0 bases at J; junction bases unmatched: 13. CDR1 is SGHNT, CDR2 YYREEE, per germline (reference sequence). CDR3 sequence (DNA): TGTGCCAGCAGCCCGGGTGGGGGACAGGGCCTCATGAACACTGAAGCTTTCTTT. Protein product: CASSPGGGQGLMNTEAFF.

This sequence joins TRBV20-1 and TRBJ2-7; D unclear. V was shortened by 3 bases and J by 6 bases, with 9 bases between the two germline ends. This CDR3 contains 11 residues. Germline CDR1 DFQATT, CDR2 SNEGSKA (reference sequence). The CDR3 loop reads CSASGSTEQYF. CDR3 sequence (DNA): TGCAGTGCTAGTGGGTCTACCGAGCAGTACTTC.

The chain employs TRBV2 and TRBJ2-1; the D gene is possibly TRBD2 (6 bases). This CDR3 is 12 amino acids long. Germline V lookup: CDR1 SNHLY, CDR2 FYNNEI. Trimming cost V 4 bases and J 12 bases, with 13 bases left between them. The CDR3 reads CASSAEGLWQFF. DNA of the CDR3: TGTGCCAGCAGTGCCGAGGGACTTTGGCAGTTCTTC.

This chain links TRBV5-1 with TRBJ1-5; no definite D call. CDR1 SGHRS and CDR2 YFSETQ come from the germline V gene. Trimming removed 4 bases from V and 3 bases from J, with 14 bases in between. The CDR3 totals 15 residues. The CDR3: CASSIHRVSNQPQHF. The CDR3, as DNA: TGCGCCAGCAGCATACACCGGGTTTCCAATCAGCCCCAGCATTTT.

The chain carries TRBV7-9 and TRBJ2-4; weak D call: TRBD1 (5 bases). CDR1 and CDR2 (germline): SEHNR, FQNEAQ (reference sequence). Trimming cost V 1 base and J 0 bases, with 7 bases left between them. CDR3 length: 15 residues. The CDR3 sequence is CASSLEGRAKNIQYF. The CDR3 bases are TGTGCCAGCAGCTTAGAGGGGCGAGCCAAAAACATTCAGTACTTC.

J is TRBJ2-2 and V is TRBV5-1, with 10 bases lining up with TRBD1. V lost 6 bases and J lost 3; bases outside the gene matches: 5. The CDR3 totals 15 residues. Germline V CDR1 and CDR2: SGHRS, YFSETQ. The chain's CDR3 is CASKVGTGDTGELFF. Written as DNA, the CDR3 is TGCGCCAGCAAGGTGGGGACAGGGGACACCGGGGAGCTGTTTTTT.

The chain has TRBV3-1 (or the pseudogene TRBV3-2) and TRBJ1-4; D gene uncertain. The germline V and J ends were trimmed by 4 bases and 4 bases, with 7 bases remaining between them. Germline V gives CDR1 LGHDT, CDR2 YNNKEL (reference sequence). The CDR3 is made up of 13 amino acids. In DNA form, the CDR3 reads TGTGCCAGCAGCCTCGGGAGTAATGAAAAACTGTTTTTT. Translated: CASSLGSNEKLFF.

V gene TRBV19 combines with J gene TRBJ1-5; D not resolved. This CDR3 is built from 12 residues. The V gene lost 4 bases and the J gene lost 9 bases, with 10 bases spanning the gap. Germline loops: CDR1 LNHDA, CDR2 SQIVND (reference sequence). The CDR3 loop reads CASSKTERPQHF. As DNA, the CDR3 is TGTGCCAGTAGTAAGACCGAGCGGCCCCAGCATTTT.

The chain combines TRBV18 with TRBJ2-2; 7 nucleotides line up with TRBD1. Per the germline V gene, CDR1 is KGHSH and CDR2 is LQKENI. CDR3 length equals 16 residues. The V segment lost 1 base and the J segment 4 bases; nucleotides outside the gene matches: 6. CDR3 protein: CASSPQGALGTGELFF. CDR3 DNA: TGTGCCAGCTCACCACAGGGGGCCTTGGGCACCGGGGAGCTGTTTTTT.

This clone came up once. The chain recombines TRBV7-2 with TRBJ2-5, with D possibly matching TRBD2 (5 bases). Per the germline V gene, CDR1 is SGHTA and CDR2 is FQGNSA. Trimming stripped 2 bases from V and 9 bases from J, with 10 bases between. The CDR3 extends over 12 amino acids. CDR3 DNA: TGTGCCAGCAGCTTAAGGATGAGGGCCCAGTACTTC. Its translation is CASSLRMRAQYF.

This sequence joins TRBV28 and TRBJ1-1, with TRBD1 matching 7 bases. CDR3 size: 12 residues. Germline V gene data show CDR1 as MDHEN and CDR2 as SYDVKM. V trimming: 6 bases; J trimming: 4 bases; junction bases outside the gene matches: 2. The CDR3: CASRKGATEAFF. CDR3 nucleotides: TGTGCCAGCAGGAAGGGGGCCACTGAAGCTTTCTTT. The entire variable domain, with the rest obtained from reference TRBV28 and TRBJ1-1, is as follows: DVKVTQSSRYLVKRTGEKVFLECVQDMDHENMFWYRQDPGLGLRLIYFSYDVKMKEKGDIPEGYSVSREKKERFSLILESASTNQTSMYLCASRKGATEAFFGQGTRLTVV.

This clone was recorded a few times. The chain links TRBV6-6 to TRBJ2-7; 8 bases agree with TRBD1. With V trimmed by 4 bases and J by 6 bases, 8 bases remained unmatched. The CDR3 has 14 amino acids. The germline V gene has CDR1 MNHNY and CDR2 SVGAGI (reference sequence). Here the CDR3 reads CASSSHQGAGEQYF. CDR3 bases: TGTGCCAGCAGTTCTCACCAGGGGGCAGGCGAGCAGTACTTC.

This clone has just one count. The J gene is TRBJ1-3, the V gene TRBV29-1; 7 bases map to TRBD1. CDR1 is SQVTM, CDR2 ANQGSEA, per germline. This CDR3 spans 16 amino acids. The V and J ends lost 6 bases and 0 bases, in that order; junction bases with no gene match: 11. The CDR3 coding sequence is TGCAGCGTGGCCCTCACGGCAGGGGGCTCTGGAAACACCATATATTTT. This encodes CSVALTAGGSGNTIYF.

The chain recombines TRBV28 with TRBJ2-7; the match to TRBD2 covers 8 bases. Germline CDR1 MDHEN, CDR2 SYDVKM. The CDR3 has 13 amino acids. V lost 10 bases to trimming and J lost 4 bases; unmatched junction nucleotides: 9. The CDR3 loop reads CATRRGGPYEQYF. CDR3 DNA: TGTGCCACCAGACGGGGGGGCCCATACGAGCAGTACTTC.

The chain carries TRBV28 and TRBJ2-7; 11 nucleotides agree with TRBD2. The CDR3 totals 15 residues. V lost 5 bases to trimming and J lost 4 bases; unmatched junction nucleotides: 7. Germline CDR1 reads MDHEN; CDR2 reads SYDVKM. The CDR3 protein is CASSAGLAGSYEQYF. In DNA, the CDR3 is TGTGCCAGCAGTGCCGGACTAGCGGGTTCGTACGAGCAGTACTTC.

The V and J genes are TRBV28 and TRBJ1-5; D unclear. V was trimmed by 2 bases and J by 7 bases, leaving 12 bases between them. The CDR3 consists of 14 residues. The germline CDR1 and CDR2 sequences are MDHEN and SYDVKM. CDR3 sequence (DNA): TGTGCCAGCAGTTTAAGTGTCACCGGGCAGCCCCAGCATTTT. This codes for CASSLSVTGQPQHF.

The chain is built from TRBV5-4 and TRBJ2-7; TRBD1 is a possible D gene (5 bases). Germline CDR1 reads SGHNT; CDR2 reads YYREEE (reference sequence). Trimming cost V 10 bases and J 3 bases, with 17 bases left between them. This CDR3 has 13 amino acids. CDR3 coding DNA: TGTGCCTTCTCTGCAGGGCCGTTCTACGAGCAGTACTTC. Translating it yields CAFSAGPFYEQYF.

The chain combines TRBV7-9 with TRBJ2-7; 7 nucleotides line up with TRBD1. This CDR3 spans 15 amino acids. Germline values: CDR1 SEHNR, CDR2 FQNEAQ (reference sequence). The ends lost 2 bases at V and 4 bases at J; junction bases unmatched: 8. The CDR3: CASSLPGQTQYEQYF. The CDR3 DNA follows: TGTGCCAGCAGCTTACCGGGACAGACCCAATACGAGCAGTACTTC. Full variable domain (rest looked up from reference TRBV7-9 and TRBJ2-7): DTGVSQNPRHKITKRGQNVTFRCDPISEHNRLYWYRQTLGQGPEFLTYFQNEAQLEKSRLLSDRFSAERPKGSFSTLEIQRTEQGDSAMYLCASSLPGQTQYEQYFGPGTRLTVT.

The genes are TRBV5-1 and TRBJ2-2; 10 nucleotides agree with TRBD1. The J segment lost 4 bases and the V segment lost 5 bases, leaving 11 bases of the junction unmatched. Germline V CDR1 and CDR2: SGHRS, YFSETQ. The CDR3 is made up of 17 amino acids. CDR3 protein: CASSLNPGQGSTGELFF. The CDR3 DNA sequence: TGCGCCAGCAGTTTGAATCCGGGACAGGGGAGCACCGGGGAGCTGTTTTTT.

This chain connects TRBV6-6 to TRBJ1-6; 7 bases fit TRBD1. Germline V gene lookup returns CDR1 MNHNY and CDR2 SVGAGI (reference sequence). V gave up 5 bases and J gave up 0 bases; unmatched junction bases: 7. The CDR3 covers 17 residues. CDR3 DNA: TGTGCCAGCAGTCGTGAACAGGGGATCTCCTATAATTCACCCCTCCACTTT. Translating gives CASSREQGISYNSPLHF.

J is TRBJ1-3 and V is TRBV7-9; TRBD1 agrees at 9 bases. Unmatched junction bases numbered 13, after V lost 7 bases and J lost 3 bases. The V gene's germline CDR1 is SEHNR and CDR2 FQNEAQ (reference sequence). This CDR3 comprises 17 residues. The CDR3 sequence is CASTSASGTGIGNTIYF. CDR3 DNA: TGTGCCAGCACCTCGGCCTCCGGGACAGGGATTGGAAACACCATATATTTT.

The V and J genes are TRBV19 and TRBJ1-2, with D possibly TRBD1 on 6 matching bases. Germline CDR1 is LNHDA and CDR2 is SQIVND (reference sequence). This CDR3 contains 15 residues. The V end was cut by 7 bases, the J end by 5 bases, with 20 bases between. This CDR3 is CASTPTGYYGYGYTF. In DNA form, the CDR3 reads TGTGCCAGTACCCCGACAGGATACTATGGGTATGGCTACACCTTC.

The chain is built from TRBV5-4 and TRBJ1-2, with 7 bases fitting TRBD1. The trim removed 0 bases at V and 2 bases at J, leaving 4 bases unmatched. This CDR3 region has 15 residues. The germline V gene has CDR1 SGHNT and CDR2 YYREEE (reference sequence). CDR3 residues: CASSLDRGPNYGYTF. The CDR3, as DNA: TGTGCCAGCAGCTTGGACAGGGGACCCAACTATGGCTACACCTTC. Complete variable domain (other parts from reference TRBV5-4 and TRBJ1-2): ETGVTQSPTHLIKTRGQQVTLRCSSQSGHNTVSWYQQALGQGPQFIFQYYREEENGRGNFPPRFSGLQFPNYSSELNVNALELDDSALYLCASSLDRGPNYGYTFGSGTRLTVV.

The chain links TRBV29-1 to TRBJ2-7; 8 bases line up with TRBD1. Germline V gives CDR1 SQVTM, CDR2 ANQGSEA. The trim removed 7 bases at V and 5 bases at J, leaving 4 bases unmatched. This CDR3 contains 11 residues. The CDR3 bases are TGCAGCGGGTGGACAGGGAACGAGCAGTACTTC. This gives the protein CSGWTGNEQYF.

The chain recombines TRBV15 with TRBJ1-1; 10 bases are shared with TRBD1. Germline lookup yields CDR1 LNHNV and CDR2 YYDKDF (reference sequence). The ends lost 0 bases at V and 9 bases at J; junction bases unmatched: 7. The CDR3 consists of 15 residues. In nucleotides, the CDR3 is TGTGCCACCAGCAGAGATCAGGGACAGGGGAGGAAAGCTTTCTTT. Translated, it gives CATSRDQGQGRKAFF.

This rearrangement joins TRBV11-2 to TRBJ1-6; 7 bases line up with TRBD1. V lost 5 bases to trimming and J lost 2 bases; unmatched junction nucleotides: 3. The V gene's germline CDR1 is SGHAT and CDR2 FQNNGV. The CDR3 consists of 15 residues. The CDR3 DNA reads as TGTGCCAGCAGCACAGGGGACCCCTATAATTCACCCCTCCACTTT. Protein product: CASSTGDPYNSPLHF.